This T cell receptor (beta chain) came from a study of Tregs in tolerant kidney transplant recipients. Profiled with immunoSEQ multiplex PCR; TCRdb holds only in-frame clones, not every one. Of about 94,000 clones in the sample, 80% to 95% are singletons; the top ten hold 0.46%. As regards this clone: The antigen is undetermined.

In germline, CDR1 is KGHSH, CDR2 LQKENI. Trimming shortened V by 0 bases and J by 6 bases, and 11 bases separated the two germline ends. The CDR3 loop spans 15 amino acids. Whole-study findings and limits: Findings come from small patient numbers and require larger validation. This study did not directly address biological reproducibility.

The chain is built from TRBV18 and TRBJ1-4; D not certain. The sample here was CD4+ T cells from blood, taken before the transplant. This TCR derives from a human donor who received a combined kidney and bone marrow transplant. Written as DNA, the CDR3 is TGTGCCAGCTCACCACCCCGCGGGGAGGATGAAAAACTGTTTTTT. Its protein is CASSPPRGEDEKLFF. Filled out from reference TRBV18 and TRBJ1-4, the complete variable domain reads NAGVMQNPRHLVRRRGQEARLRCSPMKGHSHVYWYRQLPEEGLKFMVYLQKENIIDESGMPKERFSAEFPKEGPSILRIQQVVRGDSAAYFCASSPPRGEDEKLFFGSGTQLSVL.